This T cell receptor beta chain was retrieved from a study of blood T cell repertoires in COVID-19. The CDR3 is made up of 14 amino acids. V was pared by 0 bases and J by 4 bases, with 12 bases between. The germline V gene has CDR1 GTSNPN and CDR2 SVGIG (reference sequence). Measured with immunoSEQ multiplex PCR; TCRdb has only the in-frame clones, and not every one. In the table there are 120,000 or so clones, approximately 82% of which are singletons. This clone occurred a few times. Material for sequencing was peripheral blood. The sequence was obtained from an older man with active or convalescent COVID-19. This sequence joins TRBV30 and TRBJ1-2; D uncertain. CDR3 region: CAWSVFGLSYGYTF. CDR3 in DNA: TGTGCCTGGAGTGTATTTGGGCTCTCCTATGGCTACACCTTC.